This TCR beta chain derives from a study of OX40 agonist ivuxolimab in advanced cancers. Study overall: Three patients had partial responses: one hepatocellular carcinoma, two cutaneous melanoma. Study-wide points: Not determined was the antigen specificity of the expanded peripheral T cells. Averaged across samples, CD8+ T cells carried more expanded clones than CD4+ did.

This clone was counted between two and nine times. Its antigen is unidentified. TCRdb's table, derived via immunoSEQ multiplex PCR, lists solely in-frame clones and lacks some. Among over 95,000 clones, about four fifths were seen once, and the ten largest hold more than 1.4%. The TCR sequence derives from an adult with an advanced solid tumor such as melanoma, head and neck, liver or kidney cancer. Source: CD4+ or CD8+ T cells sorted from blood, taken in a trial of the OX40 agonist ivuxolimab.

The CDR3 DNA reads as TGCGCCAGCAGCTCCCTGGTCGGCGGGACAGATACGCAGTATTTT. Protein sequence: CASSSLVGGTDTQYF. V is TRBV5-1 and J is TRBJ2-3, with D perhaps matching TRBD2 (5 bases). Per germline, CDR1 SGHRS and CDR2 YFSETQ. This CDR3 contains 15 residues. V was trimmed by 3 bases and J by 3 bases, leaving 14 bases between them.